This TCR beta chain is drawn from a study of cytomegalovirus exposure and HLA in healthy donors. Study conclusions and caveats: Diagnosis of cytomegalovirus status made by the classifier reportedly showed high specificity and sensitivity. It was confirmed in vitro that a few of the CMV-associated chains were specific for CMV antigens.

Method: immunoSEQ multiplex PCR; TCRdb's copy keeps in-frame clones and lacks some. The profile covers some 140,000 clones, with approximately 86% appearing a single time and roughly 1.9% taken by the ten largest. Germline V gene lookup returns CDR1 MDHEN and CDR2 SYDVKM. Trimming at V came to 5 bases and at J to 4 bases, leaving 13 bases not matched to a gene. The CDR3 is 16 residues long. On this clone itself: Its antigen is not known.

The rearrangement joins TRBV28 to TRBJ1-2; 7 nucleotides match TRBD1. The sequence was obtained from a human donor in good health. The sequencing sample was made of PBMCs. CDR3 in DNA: TGTGCCAGCAGTCCCACCGCCGGGACAGCCTCCTATGGCTACACCTTC. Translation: CASSPTAGTASYGYTF.